This TCR beta chain was recorded in a study of OX40 agonist ivuxolimab in advanced cancers. Per germline, CDR1 SGHRS and CDR2 YFSETQ. Trimming stripped 4 bases from V and 10 bases from J, with 14 bases between. This CDR3 comprises 12 residues. Using immunoSEQ multiplex PCR, the repertoire was profiled, and TCRdb retains in-frame clones only, with some absent. The table has some 86,000 clones, 85% to 90% seen once; the top ten hold under 7.5%. Drawing of blood for sampling happened at baseline, at cycle 4 day 1, and at cycle 7 day 1. This TCR came from an adult with an advanced solid tumor such as melanoma, head and neck, liver or kidney cancer. The specimen comprised CD4+ or CD8+ T cells sorted from blood, sampled in a trial of the OX40 agonist ivuxolimab. The V and J genes are TRBV5-1 and TRBJ1-2; the D gene is possibly TRBD1 (5 bases). CDR3 sequence: CASSPQDFSYTF. For the CDR3, the DNA is TGCGCCAGCAGCCCACAGGACTTTTCCTACACCTTC.